This T cell receptor beta chain was recovered during a study of response to subunit inactivated influenza vaccine. Study results and caveats: That few new T cells are recruited by each seasonal influenza vaccination was the authors' suggestion.

TCRdb passed the RT-PCR reads through MiXCR, listing each CDR3 protein once. The sample yields 500,000 to 600,000 distinct CDR3 sequences, around 8% seen once. With respect to this clonotype: Its target is unknown.

J gave up 11 bases and V 0 bases, and 15 bases lay outside the gene matches. The CDR3 is 18 residues long. The gene calls are TRBV12-3 or TRBV12-4 and TRBJ2-1; 11 bases agree with TRBD2. The receptor comes from a man between 45 and 75 years old who received an inactivated influenza vaccine. The specimen was PBMCs from blood, collected around 2 years after vaccination. CDR3 in amino acids: CASSLALGLAGPLRQQFF. The CDR3 DNA sequence: TGTGCCAGCAGTTTAGCCCTAGGACTAGCGGGTCCCCTCAGGCAGCAGTTCTTC.